Listed here are 17 T cell receptor beta chains from one sample, sequenced in a study of blood T cell repertoires in COVID-19. The method was immunoSEQ multiplex PCR; TCRdb's version includes in-frame clones alone and lacks a portion of them. This table has some 270,000 clones, about 82% appearing once. The sample was PBMCs or T cells enriched from blood (not recorded which). The receptor source for this set is a woman between 45 and 60 years old with acute COVID-19.

J is TRBJ1-6 and V is TRBV5-1, with D possibly matching TRBD1 (5 bases). Trimming pared 6 bases from V and 3 bases from J, leaving 7 bases between. The CDR3 contains 13 residues. Germline V lookup: CDR1 SGHRS, CDR2 YFSETQ. The CDR3, as DNA: TGCGCCAGCAAACAGGACTATAATTCACCCCTCCACTTT. This sequence encodes CASKQDYNSPLHF.

The CDR3 reads CASSSPPGLAMNTGELFF. CDR3 DNA: TGTGCCAGCAGCTCCCCTCCGGGACTAGCAATGAACACCGGGGAGCTGTTTTTT. The chain employs TRBV7-2 and TRBJ2-2; 9 bases agree with TRBD2. Germline trimming cut 4 bases from V and 1 base from J; bases unmatched to any gene: 10. This CDR3 spans 18 amino acids. The germline gives CDR1 SGHTA, CDR2 FQGNSA. Full variable domain (outside the CDR3, taken from reference TRBV7-2 and TRBJ2-2): GAGVSQSPSNKVTEKGKDVELRCDPISGHTALYWYRQSLGQGLEFLIYFQGNSAPDKSGLPSDRFSAERTGGSVSTLTIQRTQQEDSAVYLCASSSPPGLAMNTGELFFGEGSRLTVL.

The rearrangement links TRBV27 to TRBJ2-1, with 13 nucleotides matching TRBD2. Germline CDR1 reads MNHEY; CDR2 reads SMNVEV (reference sequence). V dropped 2 bases and J dropped 7; count of bases not matched to a gene: 5. This CDR3 has 16 residues. For the CDR3, the DNA is TGTGCCAGCAGTTTACTCCGGACTAGCGGGGGAAATGAGCAGTTCTTC. Its protein product is CASSLLRTSGGNEQFF.

V gene TRBV6-6 combines with J gene TRBJ2-7; the match to TRBD1 covers 8 bases. The length of the CDR3 is 15 residues. The V gene's germline CDR1 is MNHNY and CDR2 SVGAGI (reference sequence). V dropped 5 bases and J dropped 3; count of bases not matched to a gene: 9. The CDR3 coding sequence is TGTGCCAGCAGTACCCCAAGGACAGGGCGCTACGAGCAGTACTTC. Translating gives CASSTPRTGRYEQYF.

The V gene is TRBV18, the J gene TRBJ1-2; no clear D gene. V was cut by 6 bases and J by 6 bases, with 20 bases left in between. The CDR3 sequence is 15 residues long. Germline lookup yields CDR1 KGHSH and CDR2 LQKENI. The DNA of the CDR3 is TGTGCCAGCTCTCCCGCCGGGATTTTTCTGGATGGCTACACCTTC. It codes for CASSPAGIFLDGYTF.

The rearrangement uses TRBV7-9 and TRBJ2-7; TRBD1 might be the D (6 bases). Trimming pared 5 bases from V and 3 bases from J, leaving 14 bases between. Germline CDR1 and CDR2: SEHNR and FQNEAQ (reference sequence). The CDR3 totals 14 residues. The DNA of the CDR3 is TGTGCCAGCAGCCCCGAACCACAGGGCTACGAGCAGTACTTC. This encodes CASSPEPQGYEQYF.

Turning to this clone: Relative to the germline gene, one junction end is altered; a read error may explain this. The chain links TRBV7-2 to TRBJ2-1; D gene unclear. The CDR3 loop spans 14 amino acids. Germline CDR1 reads SGHTA; CDR2 reads FQGNSA. Here the CDR3 DNA reads TGTGCCAGCAGCTTAGTTCACTCCGACAATGAGCAGTTCTTC. It translates to CASSLVHSDNEQFF. Full variable domain (rest looked up from reference TRBV7-2 and TRBJ2-1): GAGVSQSPSNKVTEKGKDVELRCDPISGHTALYWYRQSLGQGLEFLIYFQGNSAPDKSGLPSDRFSAERTGGSVSTLTIQRTQQEDSAVYLCASSLVHSDNEQFFGPGTRLTVL.

The J gene is TRBJ2-1, the V gene TRBV29-1; D perhaps matches TRBD2 (5 bases). The CDR3 is 16 amino acids. Per germline, CDR1 SQVTM and CDR2 ANQGSEA. The V gene lost 0 bases and the J gene lost 1 base, with 13 bases spanning the gap. CDR3 sequence: CSVEDPGRGSYNEQFF. The CDR3 DNA sequence: TGCAGCGTTGAAGATCCCGGACGGGGATCCTACAATGAGCAGTTCTTC.

The table lists this clone with a count of one. V and J are TRBV11-3 and TRBJ1-1; TRBD1 matches 7 bases. V shed 5 bases and J 4 bases; nucleotides not matched to a gene: 4. CDR3 size: 13 residues. Per the germline V gene, CDR1 is SGHNT and CDR2 is YENEEA. The CDR3 sequence is CASSRQGGTEAFF. The CDR3 DNA is TGTGCCAGCAGCAGACAGGGTGGCACTGAAGCTTTCTTT.

The gene calls are TRBV18 and TRBJ2-5; 7 positions agree with TRBD2. Germline trimming cut 3 bases from V and 1 base from J; bases unmatched to any gene: 5. Germline assignment: CDR1 KGHSH and CDR2 LQKENI. The CDR3 runs 15 residues. This CDR3 reads CASSPGSGAQETQYF. DNA of the CDR3: TGTGCCAGCTCACCGGGGAGCGGGGCCCAAGAGACCCAGTACTTC.

The chain combines TRBV5-1 with TRBJ2-1, with 15 bases that match TRBD2. Germline V gene data show CDR1 as SGHRS and CDR2 as YFSETQ. V lost 4 bases, J lost 7 bases, and 6 bases stayed unmatched. The CDR3 runs to 16 residues. CDR3 nucleotide sequence: TGCGCCAGCAGCACCGGGACTAGCGGGGGGACGAATGAGCAGTTCTTC. Translation gives CASSTGTSGGTNEQFF. The variable domain in full, completed from reference TRBV5-1 and TRBJ2-1, reads KAGVTQTPRYLIKTRGQQVTLSCSPISGHRSVSWYQQTPGQGLQFLFEYFSETQRNKGNFPGRFSGRQFSNSRSEMNVSTLELGDSALYLCASSTGTSGGTNEQFFGPGTRLTVL.

The J gene is TRBJ2-4, the V gene TRBV5-4; perhaps TRBD2 as D (6 bases). Germline CDR1 and CDR2: SGHNT and YYREEE (reference sequence). The CDR3 has 16 amino acids. V was trimmed by 2 bases and J by 6 bases, leaving 18 bases between them. CDR3 in amino acids: CASSLSRGMGPNIQYF. The CDR3 bases are TGTGCCAGCAGCTTATCACGGGGGATGGGCCCAAACATTCAGTACTTC. The full variable domain, completed using reference TRBV5-4 and TRBJ2-4, is ETGVTQSPTHLIKTRGQQVTLRCSSQSGHNTVSWYQQALGQGPQFIFQYYREEENGRGNFPPRFSGLQFPNYSSELNVNALELDDSALYLCASSLSRGMGPNIQYFGAGTRLSVL.

To note about this clone: A junction end diverges from the germline sequence, so it may reflect a read error. The V gene is TRBV7-7, the J gene TRBJ1-1; TRBD1 matches 7 bases. Germline-derived CDR1 and CDR2 are SSHAT and FNYEAQ (reference sequence). This CDR3 spans 16 amino acids. As DNA, the CDR3 is TGTGCTAGCAGCACTCGTCGGGACAGCATGAACACTGAAGCTTTCTTT. Amino acid sequence: CASSTRRDSMNTEAFF.

This clone occurred a few times. V and J are TRBV5-1 and TRBJ2-7; the D gene is possibly TRBD2 (6 bases). The CDR3 contains 13 residues. Looked up from germline, CDR1 is SGHRS and CDR2 is YFSETQ. V lost 7 bases and J lost 2, with 13 bases in between. The DNA for the CDR3 is TGCGCCAGCGCCGGGACTGCTACCTACGAGCAGTACTTC. Its translation: CASAGTATYEQYF.

The chain couples TRBV5-1 to TRBJ1-1, with D perhaps matching TRBD1 (6 bases). The CDR3 sequence is 19 residues long. V was pared by 5 bases and J by 4 bases, with 30 bases between. Germline values: CDR1 SGHRS, CDR2 YFSETQ. CDR3 in DNA: TGCGCCAGCAGACGCATGGGTCGGGGGGCGCCGGTTTCTGCCACTGAAGCTTTCTTT. Amino acid sequence: CASRRMGRGAPVSATEAFF.

This chain links TRBV9 with TRBJ1-2, with 8 bases fitting TRBD1. The V gene's germline CDR1 is SGDLS and CDR2 YYNGEE. V shed 0 bases and J 7 bases; nucleotides not matched to a gene: 8. The CDR3 has 15 amino acids. CDR3 sequence (DNA): TGTGCCAGCAGCGTAGATGCAGGGGGCAAGTTTGGCTACACCTTC. Its protein product is CASSVDAGGKFGYTF.

The V and J genes are TRBV7-9 and TRBJ2-7; D unresolved. The CDR3 has 14 amino acids. The germline gives CDR1 SEHNR, CDR2 FQNEAQ (reference sequence). V was trimmed by 3 bases and J by 2 bases, leaving 11 bases between them. The DNA of the CDR3 is TGTGCCAGCAGCTTTGGCGGTAGGCCCTACGAGCAGTACTTC. Translated, it gives CASSFGGRPYEQYF.